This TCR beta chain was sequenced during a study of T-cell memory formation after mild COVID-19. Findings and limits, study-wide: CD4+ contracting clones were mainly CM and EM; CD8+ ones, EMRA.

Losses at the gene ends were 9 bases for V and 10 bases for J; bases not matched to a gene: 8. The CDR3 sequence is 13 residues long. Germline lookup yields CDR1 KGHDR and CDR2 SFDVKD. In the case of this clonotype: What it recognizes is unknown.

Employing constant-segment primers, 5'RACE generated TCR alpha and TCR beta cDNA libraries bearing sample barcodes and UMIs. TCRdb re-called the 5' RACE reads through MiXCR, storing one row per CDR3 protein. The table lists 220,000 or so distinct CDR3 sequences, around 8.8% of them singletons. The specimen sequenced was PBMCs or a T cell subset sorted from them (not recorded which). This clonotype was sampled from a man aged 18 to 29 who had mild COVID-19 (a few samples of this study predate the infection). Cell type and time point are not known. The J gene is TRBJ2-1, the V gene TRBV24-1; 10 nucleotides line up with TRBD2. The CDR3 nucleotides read TGTGCCACCGGGCGAGCGGGGGGGCTCGAGCAGTTCTTC. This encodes CATGRAGGLEQFF.